The 31 T cell receptor beta chains below all came from one sample that was sequenced in a study of vaccination effects on CD4 cells after COVID-19. Measured with immunoSEQ multiplex PCR; TCRdb has only the in-frame clones, and not every one. The sample holds fewer than 25,000 clones, almost 70% seen once. The ViraFEST assay expanded antigen-specific CD4+ T cells with viral peptide pools before sequencing. Investigators separated out CD4+ T cells once less than 11 days of culture had passed. According to the study, vaccine recipients showed no prior SARS-CoV-2 infection and negative nucleocapsid antibodies. Their recognized antigens are unknown. This material consisted of CD4+ T cells from PBMCs cultured with HCoV-NL63 spike peptides, taken before COVID-19 vaccination. These receptors were collected from a human donor who received a COVID-19 vaccine.

V and J are TRBV6-5 and TRBJ2-7; D possibly matches TRBD1 or TRBD2 (5 bases each). This CDR3 spans 15 amino acids. V lost 0 bases, J lost 5 bases, and 14 bases lay in between. From germline, CDR1 is MNHEY and CDR2 SVGAGI. The CDR3 DNA sequence: TGTGCCAGCAGTTACTCGAGTGCCGGGGCCCACGAGCAGTACTTC. This gives the protein CASSYSSAGAHEQYF.

The chain is built from TRBV7-2 and TRBJ2-1; 9 bases fit TRBD2. J lost 0 bases, V lost 3 bases, and 3 bases had no gene match. Germline V gene lookup returns CDR1 SGHTA and CDR2 FQGNSA. This CDR3 contains 16 residues. The chain's CDR3 is CASSFAGGGSYNEQFF. CDR3 nucleotide sequence: TGTGCCAGCAGCTTCGCGGGAGGGGGCTCCTACAATGAGCAGTTCTTC.

A note on this clone: Within the sample, other DNA sequences also encode this same CDR3. The J gene is TRBJ2-3, the V gene TRBV7-9; D not resolved. The CDR3 has 13 amino acids. Per the germline V gene, CDR1 is SEHNR and CDR2 is FQNEAQ (reference sequence). V lost 0 bases, J lost 4 bases, and 5 bases lay in between. CDR3 in amino acids: CASSLAGADTQYF. CDR3 DNA: TGTGCCAGCAGCTTAGCGGGTGCAGATACGCAGTATTTT.

V is TRBV24-1 and J is TRBJ2-3; D is tentatively TRBD1 or TRBD2 (5 bases each). In germline, CDR1 is KGHDR, CDR2 SFDVKD. V lost 1 base, J lost 2 bases, and 12 bases lay in between. CDR3 length: 16 amino acids. CDR3 DNA sequence: TGTGCCACCAGTGATTTTTTACCAGGGACCACAGATACGCAGTATTTT. Amino acids: CATSDFLPGTTDTQYF.

This chain joins TRBV3-1 (or the pseudogene TRBV3-2) and TRBJ2-3, with unresolved D. V dropped 4 bases and J dropped 4 bases, with 9 bases sitting between them. The CDR3 totals 13 residues. Germline CDR1 LGHDT, CDR2 YNNKEL (reference sequence). The CDR3 spells CASSPGGSDTQYF. For the CDR3, the DNA is TGTGCCAGCAGCCCTGGCGGATCAGATACGCAGTATTTT.

This clone was detected a few times. V and J are TRBV5-4 and TRBJ1-3, with 9 bases fitting TRBD1. Trimming removed 3 bases from V and 4 bases from J; junction bases left unmatched: 8. Germline V CDR1 and CDR2: SGHNT, YYREEE (reference sequence). The CDR3 consists of 16 residues. Here the CDR3 DNA reads TGTGCCAGCAGCTACCGAACAGGGGGCGACGGAAACACCATATATTTT. This translates into CASSYRTGGDGNTIYF.

The chain carries TRBV3-1 (or the pseudogene TRBV3-2) and TRBJ1-6; D is perhaps TRBD1 (5 bases). The CDR3 is made up of 14 amino acids. Per the germline V gene, CDR1 is LGHDT and CDR2 is YNNKEL (reference sequence). V lost 7 bases to trimming and J lost 8 bases, with 15 bases between them. The CDR3 sequence is CASTLGGGDSPLHF. The CDR3 nucleotides read TGTGCCAGCACCCTGGGGGGTGGGGATTCACCCCTCCACTTT.

This chain uses TRBV4-1 with TRBJ2-1; no firm D call. The CDR3 extends over 13 amino acids. The V gene lost 2 bases and the J gene lost 5 bases, with 7 bases spanning the gap. The germline V gene encodes CDR1 MGHRA and CDR2 YSYEKL. Here the CDR3 DNA reads TGCGCCAGCAGCCAAATGGGCGACAATGAGCAGTTCTTC. This sequence encodes CASSQMGDNEQFF.

Judged by abundance, this clone is medium-sized (0.01 to 0.1%). The chain joins TRBV15 to TRBJ2-3, with TRBD2 matching over 9 bases. This CDR3 spans 15 amino acids. V trimming: 0 bases; J trimming: 4 bases; junction bases outside the gene matches: 2. Germline assignment: CDR1 LNHNV and CDR2 YYDKDF (reference sequence). For the CDR3, the DNA is TGTGCCACCAGCAGAGATGCGGGGGGGTCAGATACGCAGTATTTT. As protein: CATSRDAGGSDTQYF.

The V and J genes are TRBV27 and TRBJ2-1, with 14 bases matching TRBD2. CDR3 size: 15 residues. Germline CDR1 is MNHEY and CDR2 is SMNVEV (reference sequence). Trimming took 5 bases from V and 7 from J; bases not matched to a gene: 4. CDR3 protein: CASSGGTSGSNEQFF. The CDR3 coding sequence is TGTGCCAGCAGTGGAGGGACTAGCGGGAGTAATGAGCAGTTCTTC.

This sequence joins TRBV6-5 and TRBJ2-7, with 9 bases identical to TRBD1. With V trimmed by 5 bases and J by 4 bases, 3 bases remained unmatched. The length of the CDR3 is 13 residues. Germline lookup yields CDR1 MNHEY and CDR2 SVGAGI. For the CDR3, the DNA is TGTGCCAGCAGTACAGGGGGCGGGTACGAGCAGTACTTC. The encoded protein is CASSTGGGYEQYF.

The chain combines TRBV11-2 with TRBJ1-3; D gene ambiguous. CDR3 length: 16 amino acids. The V end lost 1 base, the J end lost 0 bases, and 10 bases lay between the germline ends. The germline CDR1 and CDR2 sequences are SGHAT and FQNNGV. In DNA form, the CDR3 reads TGTGCCAGCAGCTTAGTTGGAGAGTACTCTGGAAACACCATATATTTT. Amino acid sequence: CASSLVGEYSGNTIYF.

This sequence joins TRBV5-1 and TRBJ2-3; 9 positions agree with TRBD2. V lost 4 bases, J lost 5 bases, and 14 bases stayed unmatched. This CDR3 is 17 amino acids long. Per the germline V gene, CDR1 is SGHRS and CDR2 is YFSETQ. CDR3 sequence reads: CASSPGIAGGFLDTQYF. Here the CDR3 DNA reads TGCGCCAGCAGCCCCGGAATTGCGGGAGGGTTCCTAGATACGCAGTATTTT.

This chain links TRBV29-1 with TRBJ1-4; D perhaps matches TRBD1 (5 bases). This CDR3 spans 17 amino acids. Trimming removed 7 bases at V and 1 base at J, with 22 bases between. Germline V gives CDR1 SQVTM, CDR2 ANQGSEA. CDR3: CSAEVRGGILTNEKLFF. The CDR3 DNA reads as TGCAGCGCCGAAGTCCGTGGGGGAATTTTAACTAATGAAAAACTGTTTTTT.

The V call is TRBV20-1, the J call TRBJ1-2; D call uncertain. CDR3 size: 11 residues. With 5 bases removed from V and 2 bases from J, the gap between germline ends came to 6 bases. Germline CDR1 reads DFQATT; CDR2 reads SNEGSKA (reference sequence). CDR3 residues: CSAGRNYGYTF. CDR3 DNA sequence: TGCAGTGCTGGGCGCAACTATGGCTACACCTTC.

The gene calls are TRBV5-1 and TRBJ2-5; a possible D gene is TRBD2 (6 bases). V was trimmed by 0 bases and J by 5 bases, leaving 14 bases between them. The CDR3 extends over 15 amino acids. Per the germline V gene, CDR1 is SGHRS and CDR2 is YFSETQ. The CDR3 is CASSLAGLSGETQYF. The CDR3 bases are TGCGCCAGCAGCTTGGCCGGGTTAAGCGGGGAGACCCAGTACTTC. The whole variable domain, remainder taken from reference TRBV5-1 and TRBJ2-5, is KAGVTQTPRYLIKTRGQQVTLSCSPISGHRSVSWYQQTPGQGLQFLFEYFSETQRNKGNFPGRFSGRQFSNSRSEMNVSTLELGDSALYLCASSLAGLSGETQYFGPGTRLLVL.

This sequence joins TRBV14 and TRBJ2-6; D is uncertain. The V end lost 1 base, the J end lost 2 bases, and 6 bases lay between the germline ends. CDR1 SGHDN and CDR2 FVKESK come from the germline V gene. CDR3 length: 15 residues. The DNA of the CDR3 is TGTGCCAGCAGCCAAGTATTGGCTGGGGCCAACGTCCTGACTTTC. It yields the protein CASSQVLAGANVLTF.

The chain carries TRBV9 and TRBJ2-5; no firm D call. Trimming shortened V by 3 bases and J by 5 bases, and 8 bases separated the two germline ends. CDR1 is SGDLS, CDR2 YYNGEE, per germline. The CDR3 length is 12 residues. In nucleotides, the CDR3 is TGTGCCAGCAGCGCTAGTGGCGAGACCCAGTACTTC. Protein product: CASSASGETQYF.

The chain joins TRBV5-1 to TRBJ2-1; TRBD1 aligns across 7 bases. The CDR3 is made up of 16 amino acids. Germline trimming cut 4 bases from V and 4 bases from J; bases unmatched to any gene: 11. CDR1 and CDR2 from the germline V gene are SGHRS and YFSETQ. The CDR3 here is CASSLERGQVYNEQFF. The CDR3 region has the DNA TGCGCCAGCAGCCTGGAAAGGGGGCAGGTATACAATGAGCAGTTCTTC.

CDR3 protein: CASSDPNGQGAYEQYF. The CDR3 DNA reads TGTGCCAGCAGCGACCCGAACGGACAGGGGGCCTACGAGCAGTACTTC. This chain uses TRBV21-1 with TRBJ2-7; the D call in the table, TRBD1, was not verified against the DNA. TRBV21-1 is a pseudogene locus. The CDR3 runs 16 residues.

The rearrangement links TRBV10-1 to TRBJ2-1; TRBD1 might be the D (6 bases). Between the trimmed V and J ends, which lost 5 bases and 5 bases, there was a span of 10 bases. The CDR3 sequence is 13 residues long. Germline V lookup: CDR1 WNHNN, CDR2 SYGVQD (reference sequence). CDR3 DNA: TGCGCCAGCAGTAGCGGACAGAACAATGAGCAGTTCTTC. It specifies CASSSGQNNEQFF.

This clone has a handful of counts. The chain carries TRBV6-5 and TRBJ2-7; no firm D call. The CDR3 is 16 amino acids. V dropped 0 bases and J dropped 1 base, with 13 bases sitting between them. Germline V CDR1 and CDR2: MNHEY, SVGAGI. This chain's CDR3 is CASSYSLQGGSYEQYF. In DNA form, the CDR3 reads TGTGCCAGCAGTTACTCACTCCAAGGCGGTTCCTACGAGCAGTACTTC.

This clone was seen once. The chain is built from TRBV6-4 and TRBJ2-3; no reliable D call. The CDR3 spans 14 residues. Deletions cut 0 bases from V and 4 bases from J, with 8 bases between. CDR1 and CDR2 from the germline V gene are MRHNA and SNTAGT. The CDR3 DNA is TGTGCCAGCAGTGACTCGATCGGCGCAGATACGCAGTATTTT. Translating gives CASSDSIGADTQYF.

This sequence joins TRBV7-9 and TRBJ2-3, with 7 bases lining up with TRBD2. Germline V lookup: CDR1 SEHNR, CDR2 FQNEAQ (reference sequence). This CDR3 is 14 amino acids long. Germline trimming cut 3 bases from V and 2 bases from J; bases unmatched to any gene: 2. The CDR3 is CASSFSGPTDTQYF. The CDR3 nucleotides read TGTGCCAGCAGCTTTAGCGGGCCCACAGATACGCAGTATTTT.

The chain is built from TRBV7-2 and TRBJ2-5; D is unresolved. Germline assignment: CDR1 SGHTA and CDR2 FQGNSA. This CDR3 spans 13 amino acids. V lost 5 bases, J lost 4 bases, and 11 bases lay in between. CDR3 coding DNA: TGTGCCAGCAGCAAATCAAGCGTAGAGACCCAGTACTTC. It translates to CASSKSSVETQYF. Filled out from reference TRBV7-2 and TRBJ2-5, the complete variable domain reads GAGVSQSPSNKVTEKGKDVELRCDPISGHTALYWYRQSLGQGLEFLIYFQGNSAPDKSGLPSDRFSAERTGGSVSTLTIQRTQQEDSAVYLCASSKSSVETQYFGPGTRLLVL.

This clone was recorded once. The CDR3 spells CAWNNGQETQYF. The DNA of the CDR3 is TGTGCCTGGAACAACGGACAAGAGACCCAGTACTTC. The chain recombines TRBV30 with TRBJ2-5; D is unresolved. V was shortened by 4 bases and J by 2 bases, with 8 bases between the two germline ends. Germline-derived CDR1 and CDR2 are GTSNPN and SVGIG (reference sequence). This CDR3 contains 12 residues.

V usage is TRBV3-1 (or the pseudogene TRBV3-2) and J usage is TRBJ1-2; D is unclear. This CDR3 spans 13 amino acids. The germline V and J ends were trimmed by 2 bases and 5 bases, with 9 bases remaining between them. Per the germline V gene, CDR1 is LGHDT and CDR2 is YNNKEL (reference sequence). The CDR3 reads CASSQLEAYGYTF. The CDR3 nucleotides read TGTGCCAGCAGCCAATTGGAGGCTTATGGCTACACCTTC.

This clone was picked up a small number of times. The chain carries TRBV4-1 and TRBJ2-1, with 10 bases lining up with TRBD2. The V gene's germline CDR1 is MGHRA and CDR2 YSYEKL. The CDR3 runs 14 residues. V gave up 6 bases and J gave up 3 bases; unmatched junction bases: 2. CDR3 in amino acids: CASRGLANYNEQFF. DNA for the CDR3: TGCGCCAGCAGGGGACTAGCGAACTACAATGAGCAGTTCTTC.

In this sample, this clone turned up a few times. V gene TRBV5-1 combines with J gene TRBJ2-1; TRBD2 matches 13 bases. Germline CDR1 is SGHRS and CDR2 is YFSETQ. V lost 3 bases, J lost 5 bases, and 8 bases stayed unmatched. The CDR3 extends over 17 amino acids. As DNA, the CDR3 is TGCGCCAGCAGCTCAACAACCGGGACTAGCGGGAACAATGAGCAGTTCTTC. Protein product: CASSSTTGTSGNNEQFF.

This chain joins TRBV7-9 and TRBJ1-1; maybe TRBD1 (5 bases). Germline values: CDR1 SEHNR, CDR2 FQNEAQ (reference sequence). The CDR3 totals 13 residues. V was trimmed by 0 bases and J by 7 bases, leaving 9 bases between them. The CDR3 DNA follows: TGTGCCAGCAGCTTAGCAGGGGCACTTGAAGCTTTCTTT. This codes for CASSLAGALEAFF.

The rearrangement uses TRBV6-5 and TRBJ1-4; tentative D call: TRBD1 (6 bases). The CDR3 has 15 residues. V dropped 8 bases and J dropped 5 bases, with 18 bases sitting between them. The germline CDR1 and CDR2 sequences are MNHEY and SVGAGI. CDR3 in amino acids: CASADRPNQNEKLFF. CDR3 DNA: TGTGCCAGCGCCGACAGGCCCAACCAAAATGAAAAACTGTTTTTT.